This T cell receptor beta chain was sequenced in a study of cytomegalovirus exposure and HLA in healthy donors. As for the study in general: A prior study identified just under 120 million unique TCR beta sequences from some 180 million T cells. General study results and limits: Association of a missense DCLRE1C variant with TCR beta V- and J-gene trimming was reported in a later analysis. In an earlier analysis, productive rearrangement rates for most beta V segments clustered near 87% or 30%. A later analysis found common viral pathogens apparently linked to several of the most significant clusters.

PCR used 60 Vbeta primers and 13 Jbeta primers. Measured with immunoSEQ multiplex PCR; TCRdb has only the in-frame clones, and not every one. The sample has more than 100,000 clones; approximately 79% are singletons. Points on this clone: The antigen is undetermined.

The CDR3 runs 14 residues. V lost 3 bases and J lost 8, with 14 bases in between. Germline V gives CDR1 SGHRS, CDR2 YFSETQ. V gene TRBV5-1 combines with J gene TRBJ1-4, with D possibly being TRBD1 (6 bases). The source of this sequence is a male donor in good health and CMV-seronegative. The source material was PBMCs. This CDR3 reads CASSSGRGGEKLFF. The CDR3 region has the DNA TGCGCCAGCAGCTCCGGCAGGGGTGGGGAAAAACTGTTTTTT.